This T cell receptor beta chain comes out of a study of Graves' ophthalmopathy and Graves' hyperthyroidism. Germline CDR1 and CDR2: DFQATT and SNEGSKA (reference sequence). Trimming left V 3 bases short and J 8 bases short, with 13 bases between. The CDR3 covers 12 residues. Beta-chain TCR CDR3 regions were amplified from RNA transcripts. First-round RT-PCR used HTBI primers; second-round multiplex PCR followed. Via MiXCR, TCRdb re-called the multiplex PCR reads, giving one row per CDR3 protein. Of around 400,000 distinct CDR3 sequences in the sample, roughly 21% are singletons; the top ten hold 2.5% to 3%. By definition, stable hyperthyroidism involved no ophthalmopathy within 18 months of follow-up. This clonotype showed up many times.

The receptor was isolated from a woman between 18 and 29 years old with stable Graves' hyperthyroidism. The genes are TRBV20-1 and TRBJ1-2; D perhaps matches TRBD1 (6 bases). The specimen was peripheral blood. The CDR3 DNA is TGCAGTGCTAGTTTGGGGGCTCGAGGCTACACCTTC. Amino acids: CSASLGARGYTF.